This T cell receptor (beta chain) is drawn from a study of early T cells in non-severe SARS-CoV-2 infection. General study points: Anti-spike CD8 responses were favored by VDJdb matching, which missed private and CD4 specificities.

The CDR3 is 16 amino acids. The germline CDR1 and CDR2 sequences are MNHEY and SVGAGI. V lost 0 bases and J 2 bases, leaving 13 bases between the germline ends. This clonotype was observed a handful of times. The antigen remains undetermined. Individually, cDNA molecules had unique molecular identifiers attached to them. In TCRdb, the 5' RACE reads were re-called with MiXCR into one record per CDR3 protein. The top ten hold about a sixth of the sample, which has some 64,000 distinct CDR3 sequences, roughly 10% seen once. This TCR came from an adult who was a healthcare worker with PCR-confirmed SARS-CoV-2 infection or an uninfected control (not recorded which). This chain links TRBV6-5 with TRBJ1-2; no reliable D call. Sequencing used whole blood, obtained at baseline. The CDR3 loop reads CASSYSRDKGNYGYTF. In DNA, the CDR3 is TGTGCCAGCAGTTACTCCCGCGATAAAGGGAACTATGGCTACACCTTC.